The T cell receptor (beta chain) under discussion was sequenced for a study of cytomegalovirus exposure and HLA in healthy donors. CDR3 length: 15 amino acids. The germline CDR1 and CDR2 sequences are MRHNA and SNTAGT. The junction had 2 bases not matched to a gene; V was cut back by 4 bases and J by 2 bases. A multiplex PCR was run with 60 Vbeta primers and 13 Jbeta primers. Sequencing was performed with immunoSEQ multiplex PCR; in TCRdb, only in-frame clones are kept and a portion is missing. There are 130,000 to 150,000 clones in the sample; roughly 70% occur only once, and more than 3.5% lies in the top ten. In nominal health when sampled, donors likely had unrecorded immune exposures nonetheless.

V is TRBV6-4 and J is TRBJ2-1, with 10 positions matching TRBD2. The sequenced sample was PBMCs. This TCR derives from a man aged 18 to 30 in good health and CMV-seropositive. The CDR3, as DNA: TGTGCCAGCAGTGCCCTAGCGGGGGCCTACAATGAGCAGTTCTTC. Protein product: CASSALAGAYNEQFF.